The 15 T cell receptor beta chains given below trace back to one sample, sequenced in a study of early T cells in non-severe SARS-CoV-2 infection. TCRdb re-analysed the 5' RACE reads in MiXCR, keeping a single row per CDR3 protein. The top ten clones hold 6% to 7.5% of a sample with roughly 100,000 distinct CDR3 sequences, less than 15% of them seen once. Sequencing was performed on whole blood. The source of these receptors is an adult who was a healthcare worker with PCR-confirmed SARS-CoV-2 infection or an uninfected control (not recorded which).

This clonotype was counted ten times or more. V usage is TRBV12-3 or TRBV12-4 and J usage is TRBJ1-3; D gene ambiguous. The CDR3 is 12 residues long. V shed 5 bases and J shed 3 bases, with 5 bases lying between them. This CDR3 is CASSGIGNTIYF. In DNA form, the CDR3 reads TGTGCCAGCAGTGGGATTGGAAACACCATATATTTT.

This clonotype was seen more than once but under ten times. The gene calls are TRBV11-3 and TRBJ1-3, with D uncertain. The CDR3 consists of 14 residues. In germline, CDR1 is SGHNT, CDR2 YENEEA. Trimming left V 9 bases short and J 3 bases short, with 15 bases between. The CDR3 reads CASLRQGNGNTIYF. In nucleotides, the CDR3 is TGTGCCAGTCTCAGACAAGGGAATGGAAACACCATATATTTT.

The chain couples TRBV5-6 to TRBJ2-3, with 14 bases lining up with TRBD2. Germline V gene data show CDR1 as SGHDT and CDR2 as YYEEEE. The trim removed 4 bases at V and 4 bases at J, leaving 2 bases unmatched. The CDR3 spans 15 residues. CDR3 nucleotides: TGTGCCAGCAGCCGGGGACTAGCGGGAGCAGATACGCAGTATTTT. It codes for CASSRGLAGADTQYF.

On this clonotype: Being one base from a much bigger clone, this may be a read error. The chain couples TRBV4-3 to TRBJ2-7; 8 bases line up with TRBD2. Germline V gives CDR1 LGHNA, CDR2 YSLEER. The CDR3 extends over 15 amino acids. The CDR3 nucleotides read TGCGCCAGCAGCCAAGCAGCGGGGGCCTCCTGCGAGCAGTACTTC. Protein product: CASSQAAGASCEQYF.

This clonotype was observed at least ten times. This chain joins TRBV20-1 and TRBJ1-4; 10 bases align to TRBD1. The CDR3 has 15 residues. The trim removed 0 bases at V and 6 bases at J, leaving 4 bases unmatched. Per germline, CDR1 DFQATT and CDR2 SNEGSKA (reference sequence). DNA for the CDR3: TGCAGTGCTAGAGATCATGGGACAGGGGATGAAAAACTGTTTTTT. This sequence encodes CSARDHGTGDEKLFF.

This clonotype was seen at least ten times. J is TRBJ2-1 and V is TRBV3-1; no clear D gene. CDR1 LGHDT and CDR2 YNNKEL come from the germline V gene (reference sequence). The CDR3 runs 14 residues. Trimming cost V 2 bases and J 6 bases, with 11 bases left between them. CDR3 DNA: TGTGCCAGCAGCCAAATGGGCTCGACCAATGAGCAGTTCTTC. This encodes CASSQMGSTNEQFF.

The sample holds many counts of this clonotype. DNA of the CDR3: TGTGCCAGCAGTTTGGGACAGCACTCCTACGAGCAGTACTTC. It yields the protein CASSLGQHSYEQYF. The V gene is TRBV12-3 or TRBV12-4, the J gene TRBJ2-7; 7 bases map to TRBD1. This CDR3 contains 14 residues. J gave up 0 bases and V 3 bases, and 2 bases lay outside the gene matches.

This clonotype was detected many times. The rearrangement joins TRBV11-2 to TRBJ2-3; D call uncertain. This CDR3 has 12 amino acids. Germline V gene data show CDR1 as SGHAT and CDR2 as FQNNGV. The germline V and J ends were trimmed by 5 bases and 6 bases, with 9 bases remaining between them. The CDR3 coding sequence is TGTGCCAGCAGCCTCTATCTCGATACGCAGTATTTT. It yields the protein CASSLYLDTQYF. The full variable domain, with the rest looked up from reference TRBV11-2 and TRBJ2-3, is EAGVAQSPRYKIIEKRQSVAFWCNPISGHATLYWYQQILGQGPKLLIQFQNNGVVDDSQLPKDRFSAERLKGVDSTLKIQPAKLEDSAVYLCASSLYLDTQYFGPGTRLTVL.

In its sample, this clonotype was seen a few times. The genes are TRBV2 and TRBJ2-1; D remains ambiguous. CDR1 SNHLY and CDR2 FYNNEI come from the germline V gene. The CDR3 has 12 amino acids. V lost 6 bases and J 10 bases, leaving 13 bases between the germline ends. The CDR3 DNA reads TGTGCCAGCAGGCCCTTTGAGAGCGAGCAGTTCTTC. It codes for CASRPFESEQFF. Based on the CDR3 plus reference TRBV2 and TRBJ2-1, the full variable domain is EPEVTQTPSHQVTQMGQEVILRCVPISNHLYFYWYRQILGQKVEFLVSFYNNEISEKSEIFDDQFSVERPDGSNFTLKIRSTKLEDSAMYFCASRPFESEQFFGPGTRLTVL.

This clonotype occurred a few times. This chain uses TRBV2 with TRBJ2-2, with D possibly matching TRBD2 (5 bases). The CDR3 consists of 14 residues. CDR1 SNHLY and CDR2 FYNNEI come from the germline V gene. V was trimmed by 2 bases and J by 4 bases, leaving 8 bases between them. The CDR3 region is CASSEKGSTGELFF. The CDR3 nucleotides are TGTGCCAGCAGTGAAAAAGGGAGCACCGGGGAGCTGTTTTTT.

In this sample, this clonotype turned up a few times. The V gene is TRBV20-1, the J gene TRBJ2-7; 12 nucleotides align to TRBD2. Unmatched junction bases numbered 14, after V lost 6 bases and J lost 2 bases. Germline assignment: CDR1 DFQATT and CDR2 SNEGSKA (reference sequence). The CDR3 runs to 17 residues. The CDR3 loop reads CSALLDPTSGRTYEQYF. The CDR3 DNA follows: TGCAGTGCCCTACTTGACCCGACTAGCGGGAGAACCTACGAGCAGTACTTC.

This chain uses TRBV28 with TRBJ2-7, with TRBD2 matching 9 bases. The CDR3 spans 14 residues. With V trimmed by 10 bases and J by 5 bases, 12 bases remained unmatched. CDR1 and CDR2 (germline): MDHEN, SYDVKM. This CDR3 reads CAIPSRGRAHEQYF. DNA for the CDR3: TGTGCCATCCCATCCCGCGGGAGGGCGCACGAGCAGTACTTC.

This clonotype showed up many times. The CDR3 sequence is CASFELRNTEAFF. As DNA, the CDR3 is TGTGCCAGCTTCGAGTTAAGGAACACTGAAGCTTTCTTT. The chain couples TRBV28 to TRBJ1-1; D not resolved. Looked up from germline, CDR1 is MDHEN and CDR2 is SYDVKM. V was shortened by 8 bases and J by 1 base, with 11 bases between the two germline ends. CDR3 length equals 13 residues.

J is TRBJ1-6 and V is TRBV12-3 or TRBV12-4; a weak D match, TRBD1 (6 bases). The germline V and J ends were trimmed by 6 bases and 7 bases, with 13 bases remaining between them. CDR3 size: 14 residues. CDR3 amino acids: CASSLQGSNSPLHF. CDR3 coding DNA: TGTGCCAGCAGCCTCCAGGGGTCCAATTCACCCCTCCACTTT.

This clonotype occurred a few times. This chain links TRBV24-1 with TRBJ2-2; D perhaps matches TRBD1 (6 bases). CDR1 is KGHDR, CDR2 SFDVKD, per germline. The CDR3 runs 19 residues. Trimming cost V 3 bases and J 1 base, with 20 bases left between them. This CDR3 is CATSDTGTIFSWNTGELFF. Written as DNA, the CDR3 is TGTGCCACCAGTGATACCGGGACAATCTTTTCCTGGAACACCGGGGAGCTGTTTTTT.